Listed below are T cell receptor beta chains from one sample, sequenced in a study of blood T cell repertoires in COVID-19. Some clones are missing from TCRdb's copy, which holds only in-frame ones; the method was immunoSEQ multiplex PCR. The sample yields hundreds of thousands of clones, over 80% seen once. Sequences were obtained from PBMCs or T cells enriched from blood (not recorded which). These receptors all come from a man aged 25 to 45 who had recovered from COVID-19. The CDR3 runs from the conserved cysteine through the conserved F or W. A D gene is named only where the DNA matches it firmly. For some rows the clone size is stated as once, few or many, or as a class when expanded; others skip it.

TRBD2,TRBV19,TRBJ2-2,16,NA,CASSANLAGGYGELFF,TGTGCCAGTAGTGCCAACCTAGCGGGGGGTTACGGGGAGCTGTTTTTT
NA,TRBV5-4,TRBJ1-1,14,NA,CASSLDRLNTEAFF,TGTGCCAGCAGCTTGGACAGGTTGAACACTGAAGCTTTCTTT
NA,TRBV7-2,TRBJ1-1,13,once,CASSLVFFGEAFF,TGTGCCAGCAGCTTAGTTTTTTTCGGTGAAGCTTTCTTT
NA,TRBV7-2,TRBJ1-3,15,NA,CASTKRGARGNTIYF,TGTGCCAGCACCAAGCGGGGGGCCCGTGGAAACACCATATATTTT
TRBD1,TRBV5-1,TRBJ1-2,13,NA,CASSLEGGSGYTF,TGCGCCAGCAGCTTGGAAGGGGGCTCTGGCTACACCTTC
NA,TRBV27,TRBJ2-3,15,NA,CASSLWAGAADTQYF,TGTGCCAGCAGTTTATGGGCGGGGGCGGCGGATACGCAGTATTTT
TRBD1,TRBV28,TRBJ1-4,12,NA,CAHGQGLEKLFF,TGTGCCCACGGACAGGGACTTGAAAAACTGTTTTTT
NA,TRBV14,TRBJ1-2,15,NA,CASSQVSGATDGYTF,TGTGCCAGCAGCCAAGTATCAGGGGCGACTGATGGCTACACCTTC
TRBD1,TRBV5-8,TRBJ1-5,20,few,CASSLASGTGGVLSNQPQHF,TGTGCCAGCAGCTTGGCATCCGGGACAGGGGGCGTTTTGAGCAATCAGCCCCAGCATTTT
NA,TRBV11-1,TRBJ2-2,15,NA,CASHSSQGPTGELFF,TGTGCCAGCCATAGTAGCCAGGGCCCTACCGGGGAGCTGTTTTTT
TRBD1,TRBV5-4,TRBJ1-1,16,NA,CASSHQGQAKNTEAFF,TGTGCCAGCAGCCACCAAGGACAGGCAAAGAACACTGAAGCTTTCTTT
TRBD2,TRBV5-1,TRBJ2-3,20,NA,CASSFGPSSGIIGSTDTQYF,TGCGCCAGCAGCTTCGGGCCGTCTAGCGGGATCATCGGAAGCACAGATACGCAGTATTTT
NA,TRBV29-1,TRBJ2-5,13,NA,CSVASSVGETQYF,TGCAGCGTGGCATCTAGCGTGGGAGAGACCCAGTACTTC
NA,TRBV9,TRBJ1-3,18,NA,CASSVASSGARPGNTIYF,TGTGCCAGCAGCGTAGCCAGCAGCGGGGCGCGACCTGGAAACACCATATATTTT
NA,TRBV25-1,TRBJ2-2,14,NA,CASSGRGDTGELFF,TGTGCCAGCAGTGGCAGGGGAGACACCGGGGAGCTGTTTTTT
TRBD2,TRBV7-2,TRBJ2-7,16,NA,CASSLRTSGNHYEQYF,TGTGCCAGCAGCTTGAGGACTAGCGGGAACCATTACGAGCAGTACTTC
NA,TRBV6-6,TRBJ2-7,14,NA,CASSSAPGAYEQYF,TGTGCCAGCAGTTCTGCCCCCGGGGCCTACGAGCAGTACTTC
NA,TRBV3-1/TRBV3-2,TRBJ1-6,17,NA,CASSQVSGQNDNSPLHF,TGTGCCAGCAGCCAAGTATCTGGACAGAATGATAATTCACCCCTCCACTTT
NA,TRBV5-1,TRBJ1-1,15,NA,CASSSTITQNTEAFF,TGCGCCAGCAGCTCGACAATAACACAGAACACTGAAGCTTTCTTT
NA,TRBV10-3,TRBJ2-1,14,NA,CAISLGQTYNEQFF,TGTGCCATCAGCCTAGGACAGACCTACAATGAGCAGTTCTTC
TRBD1,TRBV7-9,TRBJ1-4,14,NA,CASSLGQGNEKLFF,TGTGCCAGCAGCCTCGGACAGGGTAATGAAAAACTGTTTTTT
NA,TRBV7-2,TRBJ2-3,15,NA,CASSPDYVKGDTQYF,TGTGCCAGCAGCCCCGACTACGTCAAGGGAGATACGCAGTATTTT
NA,TRBV27,TRBJ2-2,16,once,CASTFSPQRDTGELFF,TGTGCCAGCACCTTTTCCCCCCAGCGGGACACCGGGGAGCTGTTTTTT
TRBD2,TRBV27,TRBJ2-7,16,NA,CASCSLGLGEIYGQYF,TGTGCCAGCTGCTCACTTGGACTAGGGGAGATCTACGGGCAGTACTTC
TRBD2,TRBV15,TRBJ2-3,16,once,CATSRDPGLDTDTQYF,TGTGCCACCAGCAGAGATCCGGGACTAGACACAGATACGCAGTATTTT
TRBD1,TRBV11-3,TRBJ2-1,14,NA,CASSSRTGNNEQFF,TGTGCCAGCAGCTCGAGGACAGGGAACAATGAGCAGTTCTTC
NA,TRBV9,TRBJ2-2,13,NA,CASSVDSTGELFF,TGTGCCAGCAGCGTAGACAGCACCGGGGAGCTGTTTTTT
NA,TRBV7-6,TRBJ1-3,15,few,CASSLAAPPGNTIYF,TGTGCCAGCAGCTTAGCGGCCCCACCTGGAAACACCATATATTTT
TRBD2,TRBV2,TRBJ2-1,16,NA,CASSEAALAGDNEQFF,TGTGCCAGCAGTGAAGCAGCACTAGCGGGTGACAATGAGCAGTTCTTC
TRBD1,TRBV5-5,TRBJ2-1,16,NA,CASSSKTGTGSNEQFF,TGTGCCAGCAGCTCAAAAACCGGGACAGGGAGCAATGAGCAGTTCTTC
NA,TRBV19,TRBJ2-1,14,NA,CASSPTGIYNEQFF,TGTGCCAGTAGCCCTACAGGGATCTACAATGAGCAGTTCTTC
NA,TRBV7-6,TRBJ2-7,15,NA,CASSSRWGRGGEQYF,TGTGCCAGCAGCTCTAGGTGGGGTAGGGGAGGCGAGCAGTACTTC
NA,TRBV7-8,TRBJ2-7,16,NA,CASSSLSGTPTYEQYF,TGTGCCAGCAGCTCCCTATCCGGGACACCAACCTACGAGCAGTACTTC
NA,TRBV19,TRBJ2-7,13,few,CASSRAGYYEQYF,TGTGCCAGTAGTAGGGCAGGGTACTACGAGCAGTACTTC
TRBD1,TRBV9,TRBJ1-2,17,NA,CASSVGWDRILNYGYTF,TGTGCCAGCAGCGTAGGATGGGACAGGATACTTAACTATGGCTACACCTTC
NA,TRBV15,TRBJ2-7,14,NA,CATSRDQSHYEQYF,TGTGCCACCAGCAGAGATCAGTCCCACTACGAGCAGTACTTC
NA,TRBV7-8,TRBJ1-2,15,NA,CASSSGAHDNYGYTF,TGTGCCAGCAGCTCAGGTGCTCACGATAACTATGGCTACACCTTC
NA,TRBV4-1,TRBJ2-5,16,NA,CASSQDRSVVVETQYF,TGCGCCAGCAGCCAAGATCGGTCCGTTGTGGTTGAGACCCAGTACTTC
NA,TRBV7-2,TRBJ2-7,17,NA,CASSLAWSSALSYEQYF,TGTGCCAGCAGCTTAGCCTGGTCTAGCGCCCTCTCCTACGAGCAGTACTTC
NA,TRBV19,TRBJ1-6,15,NA,CASSIPQGLTSPLHF,TGTGCCAGTAGTATACCCCAGGGACTAACTTCACCCCTCCACTTT
TRBD1,TRBV24-1,TRBJ2-2,19,NA,CATSPPRTGGVPNTGELFF,TGTGCCACCAGCCCCCCCAGGACAGGGGGTGTACCGAACACCGGGGAGCTGTTTTTT
NA,TRBV27,TRBJ2-2,15,NA,CASSSGTAVTGELFF,TGTGCCAGCAGTTCCGGGACTGCTGTCACCGGGGAGCTGTTTTTT
TRBD2,TRBV24-1,TRBJ2-3,13,once,CATAGGGTDTQYF,TGTGCCACCGCGGGAGGAGGCACAGATACGCAGTATTTT
NA,TRBV6-5,TRBJ1-3,15,NA,CASSRGAYSGNTIYF,TGTGCCAGCAGTCGGGGGGCTTATTCTGGAAACACCATATATTTT
TRBD1,TRBV5-5,TRBJ1-5,14,NA,CASSLGQGTQPQHF,TGTGCCAGCAGCTTGGGACAGGGAACCCAGCCCCAGCATTTT
NA,TRBV29-1,TRBJ1-1,11,NA,CSVVRGSQAFF,TGCAGCGTTGTCCGAGGATCCCAAGCTTTCTTT
NA,TRBV27,TRBJ1-6,13,NA,CASMALYNSPLHF,TGTGCCAGCATGGCCCTCTATAATTCACCCCTCCACTTT
NA,TRBV29-1,TRBJ1-1,14,NA,CSVFLRGENTEAFF,TGCAGCGTTTTTCTCCGGGGGGAGAACACTGAAGCTTTCTTT